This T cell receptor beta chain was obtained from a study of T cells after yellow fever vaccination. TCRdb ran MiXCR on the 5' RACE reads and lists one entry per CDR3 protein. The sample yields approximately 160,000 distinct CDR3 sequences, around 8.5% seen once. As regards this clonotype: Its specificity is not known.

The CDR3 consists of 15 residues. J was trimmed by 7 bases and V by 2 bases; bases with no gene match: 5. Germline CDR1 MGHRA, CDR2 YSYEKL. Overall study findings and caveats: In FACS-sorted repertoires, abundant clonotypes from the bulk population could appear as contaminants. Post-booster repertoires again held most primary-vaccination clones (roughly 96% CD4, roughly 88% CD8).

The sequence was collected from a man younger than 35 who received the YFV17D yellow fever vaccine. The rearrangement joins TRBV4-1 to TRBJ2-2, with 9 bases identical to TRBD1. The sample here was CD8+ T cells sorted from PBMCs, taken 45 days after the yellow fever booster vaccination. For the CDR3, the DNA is TGCGCCAGCAGCCAAACCGGGACAGGGATCGGGGAGCTGTTTTTT. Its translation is CASSQTGTGIGELFF.